The 11 T cell receptor beta chains listed next were all sequenced from one sample in a study of PD-L1 blockade in urothelial cancer. Method: immunoSEQ multiplex PCR; TCRdb's copy keeps in-frame clones and lacks some. The sample lists a few hundred clones, about a third seen once, with approximately 18% in the top ten. Source: tumor tissue, taken before atezolizumab (anti-PD-L1) treatment. Receptors originate from a man between 60 and 75 years old with urothelial cancer.

This clone has a handful of counts. This rearrangement joins TRBV6-8 to TRBJ1-2; a possible D gene is TRBD1 (6 bases). This CDR3 spans 14 amino acids. The ends were cut back, 0 bases at V and 8 bases at J, with 13 bases in the middle. Germline V CDR1 and CDR2: MNHGY, SAAAGT. The CDR3 DNA reads as TGTGCCAGCAGTTACTCGAATTCAGGGGAAGGCTACACCTTC. Translation gives CASSYSNSGEGYTF.

This chain joins TRBV6-7 and TRBJ1-4; weak D call: TRBD1 (6 bases). TRBV6-7 is filed as an ORF, its function uncertain. V lost 6 bases and J 6 bases, leaving 17 bases between the germline ends. CDR3 length equals 15 residues. The CDR3 DNA reads TGTGCCAGCAGCCCTATACAGGGATTGGATGAAAAACTGTTTTTT. This encodes CASSPIQGLDEKLFF.

J is TRBJ2-2 and V is TRBV29-1, with 7 bases fitting TRBD1. V lost 7 bases, J lost 4 bases, and 9 bases stayed unmatched. CDR1 and CDR2 from the germline V gene are SQVTM and ANQGSEA. The CDR3 runs 14 residues. In DNA form, the CDR3 reads TGCAGCGCTGGCCCCGGGACAGCCACCGGGGAGCTGTTTTTT. Amino acids: CSAGPGTATGELFF.

The rearrangement joins TRBV11-3 to TRBJ1-5, with TRBD1 matching over 12 bases. Germline V gene data show CDR1 as SGHNT and CDR2 as YENEEA. Germline trimming cut 3 bases from V and 7 bases from J; bases unmatched to any gene: 4. The CDR3 has 15 amino acids. The CDR3 loop is CASSLGTGGEQPQHF. For the CDR3, the DNA is TGTGCCAGCAGCTTGGGGACAGGGGGCGAGCAGCCCCAGCATTTT.

Relative to its sample, this clone is large (0.1 to 1%). This chain uses TRBV6-8 with TRBJ2-3; D call uncertain. This CDR3 comprises 14 residues. Trimming left V 4 bases short and J 2 bases short, with 10 bases between. CDR1 and CDR2 from the germline V gene are MNHGY and SAAAGT. CDR3 residues: CASSSLTNTDTQYF. The CDR3 DNA follows: TGTGCCAGCAGTTCCCTTACCAACACAGATACGCAGTATTTT.

There are a few counts of this clone. This chain joins TRBV28 and TRBJ1-1; unclear D gene. The CDR3 has 13 amino acids. V was clipped by 0 bases and J by 3 bases, with 5 bases between them. Germline CDR1 is MDHEN and CDR2 is SYDVKM. CDR3 sequence: CASSLWGYTEAFF. The CDR3 DNA reads as TGTGCCAGCAGTTTATGGGGCTACACTGAAGCTTTCTTT.

This clone is medium-sized by share. The chain carries TRBV7-1 and TRBJ2-3, with D tentatively TRBD2 (5 bases). TRBV7-1 is an open reading frame whose function is uncertain. V gave up 4 bases and J gave up 3 bases, with 14 bases separating them. The CDR3 is 15 amino acids. The CDR3 DNA is TGTGCCAGCAGCTTAAGGGCTAGCCGAACAGATACGCAGTATTTT. Translated: CASSLRASRTDTQYF.

The rearrangement joins TRBV19 to TRBJ2-7; 7 bases line up with TRBD1. Germline V gene data show CDR1 as LNHDA and CDR2 as SQIVND (reference sequence). Losses at the gene ends were 11 bases for V and 5 bases for J; bases not matched to a gene: 12. The CDR3 runs to 13 residues. The CDR3 bases are TGTGCCTCAGGGACAGCCCTGAGCAACGAGCAGTACTTC. This codes for CASGTALSNEQYF.

This clone is medium-sized (0.01 to 0.1%). V and J are TRBV11-3 and TRBJ1-1; a weak D match, TRBD1 (5 bases). CDR1 SGHNT and CDR2 YENEEA come from the germline V gene. The V end was cut by 5 bases, the J end by 1 base, with 11 bases between. The CDR3 totals 14 residues. The CDR3 reads CASSPTAGNTEAFF. In DNA, the CDR3 is TGTGCCAGCAGCCCGACAGCTGGGAACACTGAAGCTTTCTTT.

This clone was detected only a few times. The V call is TRBV11-3, the J call TRBJ2-1, with 13 bases lining up with TRBD2. Germline V gene data show CDR1 as SGHNT and CDR2 as YENEEA. CDR3 length: 19 amino acids. V shed 2 bases and J 1 base; nucleotides not matched to a gene: 8. CDR3 region: CASSLTRLAGGLSYNEQFF. Written as DNA, the CDR3 is TGTGCCAGCAGCTTAACCCGACTAGCGGGGGGACTGTCCTACAATGAGCAGTTCTTC. Filled out from reference TRBV11-3 and TRBJ2-1, the complete variable domain reads EAGVVQSPRYKIIEKKQPVAFWCNPISGHNTLYWYLQNLGQGPELLIRYENEEAVDDSQLPKDRFSAERLKGVDSTLKIQPAELGDSAVYLCASSLTRLAGGLSYNEQFFGPGTRLTVL.

By sample share, this clone is large. This rearrangement joins TRBV6-8 to TRBJ2-2; no firm D call. The CDR3 is made up of 17 amino acids. V was cut by 2 bases and J by 3 bases, with 16 bases left in between. From germline, CDR1 is MNHGY and CDR2 SAAAGT. CDR3 sequence (DNA): TGTGCCAGCAGTTACCCCTTCTCTGGGCCAGACACCGGGGAGCTGTTTTTT. This gives the protein CASSYPFSGPDTGELFF.